This T cell receptor (beta chain) is from a study of T cell clones after liver transplantation. Study outcomes and limitations: The donor-reactive repertoire was only partly measurable in two subjects, lacking donor cells.

TCRdb keeps only in-frame clones here, not all; method: immunoSEQ multiplex PCR. The sample includes some 80,000 clones, nearly 85% of them seen just once. In regard to this clone: Its antigen is unidentified.

V lost 0 bases to trimming and J lost 3 bases; unmatched junction nucleotides: 2. The CDR3 totals 15 residues. CDR1 and CDR2 (germline): SGHNT, YYREEE (reference sequence). The TCR comes from a human patient who received a liver transplant. The graft donor may be the source of some T cells. Here the sequenced sample was CD4+ T cells from blood, taken almost 47 months after liver transplant. The rearrangement joins TRBV5-4 to TRBJ2-1; 8 bases match TRBD2. The CDR3 sequence is CASSLDSGNYNEQFF. CDR3 nucleotide sequence: TGTGCCAGCAGCTTGGATAGCGGGAACTACAATGAGCAGTTCTTC. Together with reference TRBV5-4 and TRBJ2-1, the CDR3 gives the full variable domain: ETGVTQSPTHLIKTRGQQVTLRCSSQSGHNTVSWYQQALGQGPQFIFQYYREEENGRGNFPPRFSGLQFPNYSSELNVNALELDDSALYLCASSLDSGNYNEQFFGPGTRLTVL.